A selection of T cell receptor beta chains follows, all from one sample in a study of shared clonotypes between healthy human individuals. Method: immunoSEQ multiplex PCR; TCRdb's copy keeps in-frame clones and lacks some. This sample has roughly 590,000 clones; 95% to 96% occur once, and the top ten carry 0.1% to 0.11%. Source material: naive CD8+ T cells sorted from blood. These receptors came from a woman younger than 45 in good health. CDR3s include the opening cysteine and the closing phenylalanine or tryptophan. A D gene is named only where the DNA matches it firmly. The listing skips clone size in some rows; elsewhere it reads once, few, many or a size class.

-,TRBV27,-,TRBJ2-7,TGTGCCAGCAGTTTGGACCGGAACGAGCAGTACTTC,CASSLDRNEQYF
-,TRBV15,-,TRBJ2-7,TGTGCCGCGAAGATTGACTCCTACGAGCAGTACTTC,CAAKIDSYEQYF
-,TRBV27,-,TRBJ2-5,TGTGCCAGCAGTTTAATCGGGCAAGAGACCCAGTACTTC,CASSLIGQETQYF
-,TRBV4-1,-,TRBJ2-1,TGCGCCAGCAGCCAAGTAGCGGCCCCCGACAGCGAGCAGTTCTTC,CASSQVAAPDSEQFF
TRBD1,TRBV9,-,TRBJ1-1,TGTGCCAGCAGCGGACAGGGAGAAACTGAAGCTTTCTTT,CASSGQGETEAFF
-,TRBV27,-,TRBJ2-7,TGTGCCAGCAGTCCCCGGACTTCCGTTGGGACCTACGAGCAGTACTTC,CASSPRTSVGTYEQYF
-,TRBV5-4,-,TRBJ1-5,TGTGCCAGCAGCGCCGGGGCCAATCAGCCCCAGCATTTT,CASSAGANQPQHF
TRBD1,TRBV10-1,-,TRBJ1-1,TGCGCCAGCAGTTTGGACAGGGTAGGAAACACTGAAGCTTTCTTT,CASSLDRVGNTEAFF
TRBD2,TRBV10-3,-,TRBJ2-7,TGTGCCCATGGGGGGGGGTACGAGCAGTACTTC,CAHGGGYEQYF
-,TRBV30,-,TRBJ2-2,TGTGCCTGGAGTCCCAGAGAGGCGGAGGGGAACACCGGGGAGCTGTTTTTT,CAWSPREAEGNTGELFF
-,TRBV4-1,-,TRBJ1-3,TGCGCCAGCAGCCAAGTCGACTCTGGAAACACCATATATTTT,CASSQVDSGNTIYF
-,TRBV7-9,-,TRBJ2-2,TGTGCCAGCAGCTTATCGGGGGCCGCGAACACCGGGGAGCTGTTTTTT,CASSLSGAANTGELFF
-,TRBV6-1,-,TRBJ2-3,TGTGCCAGCAGGGCATCAAATGGGGATACGCAGTATTTT,CASRASNGDTQYF
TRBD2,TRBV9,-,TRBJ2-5,TGTGCCAGCAGCCCCGATATGGTGTCTAGCGGGAGGAGTTTGCTACAAGAGACCCAGTACTTC,CASSPDMVSSGRSLLQETQYF
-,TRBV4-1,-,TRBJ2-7,TGCGCCAGCAGCCAAGATCTGTTGACTGTCGCCTCCTACGAGCAGTACTTC,CASSQDLLTVASYEQYF
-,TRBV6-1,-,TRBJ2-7,TGTGCCAGCAGTGATACAGACGAGCAGTACTTC,CASSDTDEQYF
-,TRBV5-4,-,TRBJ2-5,TGTGCCAGCAGCTTGAGGCCTGAAGAGACCCAGTACTTC,CASSLRPEETQYF
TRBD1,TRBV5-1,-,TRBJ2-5,TGCGCCAGCAGCGTCGGGACAGGGGGGTTACAAGAGACCCAGTACTTC,CASSVGTGGLQETQYF
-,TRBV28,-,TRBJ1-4,TGTGCCAGCAGTTTACCGGGATCAAATGAAAAACTGTTTTTT,CASSLPGSNEKLFF
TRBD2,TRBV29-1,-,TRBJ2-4,TGCAGCGTTCATCTAGCGGGGGTCAAAAACATTCAGTACTTC,CSVHLAGVKNIQYF
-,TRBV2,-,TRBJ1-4,TGTGCCAGCAGTTCATGGGGGTTTGATAATGAAAAACTGTTTTTT,CASSSWGFDNEKLFF
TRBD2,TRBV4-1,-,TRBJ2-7,TGCGCCAGCAGCCAACTAGCGGGAGCCTACGAGCAGTACTTC,CASSQLAGAYEQYF
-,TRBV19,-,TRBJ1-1,TGTGCCATCTCGGCCAGTGTGGGAGCTTTCTTT,CAISASVGAFF
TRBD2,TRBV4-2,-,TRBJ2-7,TGTGCCAGCAGCCCCTCGGGGTCCCGGGGGGACGAGCAGTACTTC,CASSPSGSRGDEQYF
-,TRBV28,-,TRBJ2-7,TGTGCCAGCAGTTTAAACCTCGAGCAGTACTTC,CASSLNLEQYF
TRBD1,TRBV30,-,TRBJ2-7,TGTGCCTGGGCGGGACAGGACTACGAGCAGTACTTC,CAWAGQDYEQYF
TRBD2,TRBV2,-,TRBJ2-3,TGTGCCAACGCCTACCCAGACAGGGAGACTAGCGGGAGCCTTACGCAGTATTTT,CANAYPDRETSGSLTQYF
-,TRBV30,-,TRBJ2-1,TGTGCCTTTGCTCCAACCTACAATGAGCAGTTCTTC,CAFAPTYNEQFF
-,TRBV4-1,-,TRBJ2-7,TGCGCCAGCAGCCCCCGAGGGGGAGGGCGGTACGAGCAGTACTTC,CASSPRGGGRYEQYF
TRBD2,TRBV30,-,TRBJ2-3,TGTGCCTGGAGTAGGACTAGCGGGAGAGTGGTAGGAGATACGCAGTATTTT,CAWSRTSGRVVGDTQYF
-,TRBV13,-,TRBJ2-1,TGTGCCATCAGAAAGGGAGGACGGCAGTTCTTC,CAIRKGGRQFF
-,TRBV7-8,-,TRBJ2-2,TGTGCCAGCAGCTCAAAAGCGGAGCTGTTTTTT,CASSSKAELFF
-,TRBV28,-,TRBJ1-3,TGTGCCAGCAGGAAAGATTGGACGCTTACCTCTGGAAACACCATATATTTT,CASRKDWTLTSGNTIYF
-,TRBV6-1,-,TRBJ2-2,TGTGCCAGCAGTGAATCCGGGGAGCTGTTTTTT,CASSESGELFF
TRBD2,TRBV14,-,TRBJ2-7,TGTGCCAGTGGACTAGCGGGAGGAACTGAGAATTACGAGCAGTACTTC,CASGLAGGTENYEQYF
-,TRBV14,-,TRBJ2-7,TGTGCCAGCAGCCCTAACAGGACCCTGCCCTACGAGCAGTACTTC,CASSPNRTLPYEQYF
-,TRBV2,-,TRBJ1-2,TGTGCCAGCACCCACCGGCCCACAGGGTCCCAAAACTATGGCTACACCTTC,CASTHRPTGSQNYGYTF
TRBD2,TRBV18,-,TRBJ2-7,TGTGCCAGCTCACCACCGGAAACTAGCGGAACCTACGAGCAGTACTTC,CASSPPETSGTYEQYF
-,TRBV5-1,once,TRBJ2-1,TGCGCCAGCAGCTTGCGGGGGGCAAGGGACAATGAGCAGTTCTTC,CASSLRGARDNEQFF
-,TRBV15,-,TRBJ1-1,TGTGCCACCAGCAGCCCAGAGAACACTGAAGCTTTCTTT,CATSSPENTEAFF
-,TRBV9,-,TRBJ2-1,TGTGCCAGCAGCGTAGAAGGCCTAGGAGCGGAAGCCTACAATGAGCAGTTCTTC,CASSVEGLGAEAYNEQFF
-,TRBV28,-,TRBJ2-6,TGTGCCAGCAGAATACAGAGCTCTGGGGCCAACGTCCTGACTTTC,CASRIQSSGANVLTF
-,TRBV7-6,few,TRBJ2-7,TGTGCCAGCAGCTTAGTTTCGGGGGCCGAGCAGTACTTC,CASSLVSGAEQYF
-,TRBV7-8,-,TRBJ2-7,TGTGCCAGCAGCTTAGATGTCTACGAGCAGTACTTC,CASSLDVYEQYF
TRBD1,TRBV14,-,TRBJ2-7,TGTGCCAGCAGCCAAGTCAGGACAGGGGGCGTCTACGAGCAGTACTTC,CASSQVRTGGVYEQYF
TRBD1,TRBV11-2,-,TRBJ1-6,TGTGCCAGCAGCGAGTACAGGGGTTCTAGGGCTTCACCCCTCCACTTT,CASSEYRGSRASPLHF
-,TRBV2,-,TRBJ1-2,TGTGCCAGCAGTGACTCGGCAAAAGTCGTCACCTTC,CASSDSAKVVTF
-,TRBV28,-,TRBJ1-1,TGTGCCAGCGGTAACCCCGTGGGGGTCGTGACTGAAGCTTTCTTT,CASGNPVGVVTEAFF